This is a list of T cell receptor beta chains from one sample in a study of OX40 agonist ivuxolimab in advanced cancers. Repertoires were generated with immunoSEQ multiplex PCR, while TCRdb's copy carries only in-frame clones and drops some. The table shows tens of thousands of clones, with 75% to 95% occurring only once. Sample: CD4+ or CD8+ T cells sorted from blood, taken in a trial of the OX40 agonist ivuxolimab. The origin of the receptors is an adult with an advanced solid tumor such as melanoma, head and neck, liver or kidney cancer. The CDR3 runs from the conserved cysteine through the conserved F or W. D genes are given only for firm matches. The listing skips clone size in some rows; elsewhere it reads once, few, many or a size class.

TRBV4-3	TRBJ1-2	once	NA	CASSQDRGGEDGYTF	TGCGCCAGCAGCCAAGATAGGGGGGGTGAGGATGGCTACACCTTC
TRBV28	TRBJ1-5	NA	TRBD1	CASSSLTGNQPQHF	TGTGCCAGCAGTTCCCTGACAGGGAATCAGCCCCAGCATTTT
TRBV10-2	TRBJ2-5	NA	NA	CASSPGPRAQETQYF	TGCGCCAGCAGTCCTGGGCCCCGGGCCCAAGAGACCCAGTACTTC
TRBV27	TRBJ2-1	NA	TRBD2	CASSAGTSGKNEQFF	TGTGCCAGCAGTGCTGGGACTAGCGGGAAAAATGAGCAGTTCTTC
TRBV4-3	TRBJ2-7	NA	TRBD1	CASSQDWGTGPEEQYF	TGCGCCAGCAGCCAAGATTGGGGGACAGGGCCGGAGGAGCAGTACTTC
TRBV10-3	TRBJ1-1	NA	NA	CAISAEGRTEAFF	TGTGCCATCAGTGCTGAAGGGAGGACTGAAGCTTTCTTT
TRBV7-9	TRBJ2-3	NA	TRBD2	CASSDGDSGRSTDTQYF	TGTGCCAGCAGCGACGGGGATAGCGGGAGAAGCACAGATACGCAGTATTTT
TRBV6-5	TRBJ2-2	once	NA	CATLDFTGELFF	TGTGCCACCCTGGATTTCACCGGGGAGCTGTTTTTT
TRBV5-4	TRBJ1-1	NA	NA	CASSPGTLGEAFF	TGTGCCAGCAGCCCCGGGACATTGGGCGAAGCTTTCTTT
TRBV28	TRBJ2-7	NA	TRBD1	CASSWDREYEQYF	TGTGCCAGCAGTTGGGACAGGGAATACGAGCAGTACTTC
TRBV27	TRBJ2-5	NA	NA	CASSLSIRFGGTQYF	TGTGCCAGCAGTTTATCGATAAGGTTTGGGGGGACCCAGTACTTC
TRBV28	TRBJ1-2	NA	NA	CASSFKLSSYGYTF	TGTGCCAGCAGTTTCAAACTCTCCAGCTATGGCTACACCTTC
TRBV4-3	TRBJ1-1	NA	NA	CASSQADSYKAFF	TGCGCCAGCAGCCAAGCAGACAGTTACAAAGCTTTCTTT
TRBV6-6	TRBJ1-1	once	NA	CASSYSSVNTEAFF	TGTGCCAGCAGTTACTCGTCAGTGAACACTGAAGCTTTCTTT
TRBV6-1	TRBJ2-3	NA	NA	CASGGGGEGDTQYF	TGTGCCAGCGGAGGCGGGGGCGAGGGAGATACGCAGTATTTT
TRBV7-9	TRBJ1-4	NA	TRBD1	CASSLTGSNEKLFF	TGTGCCAGCAGCTTGACAGGGTCTAATGAAAAACTGTTTTTT
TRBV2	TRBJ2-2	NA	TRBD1	CARRTGVTGELFF	TGTGCCAGAAGGACAGGGGTCACCGGGGAGCTGTTTTTT
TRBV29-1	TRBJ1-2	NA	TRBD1	CSVETGGDYGYTF	TGCAGCGTTGAAACAGGGGGCGACTATGGCTACACCTTC
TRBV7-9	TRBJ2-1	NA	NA	CASSLTALEQFF	TGTGCCAGCAGCTTAACTGCCCTAGAGCAGTTCTTC
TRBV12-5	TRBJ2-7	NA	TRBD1	CARRGTGISYEQYF	TGTGCCCGCCGTGGGACAGGGATCTCCTACGAGCAGTACTTC
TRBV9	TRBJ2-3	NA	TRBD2	CASSVGGLAGGTQYF	TGTGCCAGCAGCGTAGGAGGACTAGCGGGGGGTACGCAGTATTTT
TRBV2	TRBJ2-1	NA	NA	CASSGGSSSYNEQFF	TGTGCCAGCAGTGGGGGGAGTAGCTCCTACAATGAGCAGTTCTTC
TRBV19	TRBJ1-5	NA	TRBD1	CASSIGQGGNQPQHF	TGTGCCAGTAGTATAGGACAGGGTGGGAATCAGCCCCAGCATTTT
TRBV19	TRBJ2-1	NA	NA	CASSIASVNEQFF	TGTGCCAGTAGTATAGCTTCCGTCAATGAGCAGTTCTTC
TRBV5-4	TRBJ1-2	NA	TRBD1	CASSFQGAAGYTF	TGTGCCAGCAGCTTTCAGGGGGCGGCTGGCTACACCTTC
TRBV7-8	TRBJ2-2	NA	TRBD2	CASRLGLAANTGELFF	TGTGCCAGCAGGCTGGGACTAGCGGCGAACACCGGGGAGCTGTTTTTT
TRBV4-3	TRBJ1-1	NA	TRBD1	CASSQTGRTGYTEAFF	TGCGCCAGCAGCCAGACCGGAAGGACAGGGTACACTGAAGCTTTCTTT
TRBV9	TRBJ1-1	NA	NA	CASSVDGGLTEAFF	TGTGCCAGCAGCGTAGATGGGGGCCTCACTGAAGCTTTCTTT
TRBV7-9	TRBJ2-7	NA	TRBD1	CASRTDGTGIYEQYF	TGTGCCAGCAGAACCGACGGGACAGGGATCTACGAGCAGTACTTC
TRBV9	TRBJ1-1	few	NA	CASSVTSTNTEAFF	TGTGCCAGCAGCGTCACCTCGACGAACACTGAAGCTTTCTTT
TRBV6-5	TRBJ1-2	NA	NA	CASSYQETQGPYGYTF	TGTGCCAGCAGTTACCAGGAGACGCAGGGACCTTATGGCTACACCTTC
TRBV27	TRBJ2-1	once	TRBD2	CASTLRGDLYNEQFF	TGTGCCAGCACCCTGCGGGGGGACCTCTACAATGAGCAGTTCTTC
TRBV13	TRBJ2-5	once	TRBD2	CASSLVGGSQETQYF	TGTGCCAGCAGCTTAGTTGGCGGGAGTCAAGAGACCCAGTACTTC
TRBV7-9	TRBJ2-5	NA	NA	CASSFSMASEETQYF	TGTGCCAGCAGCTTTAGTATGGCCAGTGAAGAGACCCAGTACTTC
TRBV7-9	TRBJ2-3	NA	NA	CASLEGLVTDTQYF	TGTGCCAGCCTAGAGGGACTGGTCACAGATACGCAGTATTTT
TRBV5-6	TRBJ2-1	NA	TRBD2	CASSLAIFGGGSSYNEQFF	TGTGCCAGCAGCTTGGCCATTTTCGGGGGAGGGAGCTCCTACAATGAGCAGTTCTTC
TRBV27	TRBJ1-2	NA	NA	CASSLSGAPFDGYTF	TGTGCCAGCAGTTTATCAGGGGCCCCCTTCGATGGCTACACCTTC
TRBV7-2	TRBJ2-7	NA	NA	CASSPAYEQYF	TGTGCCAGCAGCCCCGCCTACGAGCAGTACTTC
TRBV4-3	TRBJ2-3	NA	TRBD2	CASSQEERGGTDTQYF	TGCGCCAGCAGCCAAGAAGAGCGGGGGGGCACAGATACGCAGTATTTT
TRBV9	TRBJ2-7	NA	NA	CASSADDYEQYF	TGTGCCAGCAGCGCAGACGATTACGAGCAGTACTTC
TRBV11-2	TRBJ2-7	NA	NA	CASSLAPGPLQSYEQYF	TGTGCCAGCAGCTTAGCCCCAGGCCCACTGCAGAGTTACGAGCAGTACTTC
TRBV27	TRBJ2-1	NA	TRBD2	CASSSGTSGTYNEQFF	TGTGCCAGCAGTTCAGGGACTAGCGGGACTTACAATGAGCAGTTCTTC
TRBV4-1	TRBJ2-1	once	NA	CASSQALRNEQFF	TGCGCCAGCAGCCAAGCCCTACGAAATGAGCAGTTCTTC